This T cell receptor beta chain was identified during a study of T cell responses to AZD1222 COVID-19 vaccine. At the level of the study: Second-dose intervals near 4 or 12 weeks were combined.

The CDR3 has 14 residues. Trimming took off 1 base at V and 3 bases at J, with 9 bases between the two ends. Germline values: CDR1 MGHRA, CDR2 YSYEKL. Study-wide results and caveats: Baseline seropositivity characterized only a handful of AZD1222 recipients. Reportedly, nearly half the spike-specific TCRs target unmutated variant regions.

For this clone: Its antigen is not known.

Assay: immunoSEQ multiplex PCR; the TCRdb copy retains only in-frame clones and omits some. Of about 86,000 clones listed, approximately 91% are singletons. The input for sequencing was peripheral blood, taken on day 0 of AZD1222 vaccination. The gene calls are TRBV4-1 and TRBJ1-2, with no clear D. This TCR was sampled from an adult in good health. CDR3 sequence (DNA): TGCGCCAGCAGCCAAGCGACGGGTGACTATGGCTACACCTTC. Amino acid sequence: CASSQATGDYGYTF.